Each of the 23 T cell receptor beta chains below was sequenced from the same sample in a study of human T cells and chemical hapten exposure. In TCRdb, the RACE reads were re-called with MiXCR into one record per CDR3 protein. There are 190,000 or so distinct CDR3 sequences in the sample; about 25% occur only once, and 2% to 3% lies in the top ten. Specified time point: patch test 3, about 24 weeks after DPC sensitization. The treatment is: therapeutic diphenylcyclopropenone sensitization with weekly scalp DPC. Material: whole blood, obtained in connection with sensitization to the hapten diphenylcyclopropenone (DPC). The receptors derive from a woman in her thirties or forties with alopecia areata. Some clones in this sample may be carry-over from other donors' samples.

The chain uses TRBV28 and TRBJ2-3; TRBD2 is a possible D gene (5 bases). CDR3 length equals 16 residues. The V and J ends lost 5 bases and 3 bases respectively, with 18 bases between them. The germline CDR1 and CDR2 sequences are MDHEN and SYDVKM. The chain's CDR3 is CASSPPGVAQTDTQYF. The CDR3 DNA reads TGTGCCAGCAGTCCCCCCGGGGTAGCGCAGACAGATACGCAGTATTTT.

This clonotype came up once. J is TRBJ2-2 and V is TRBV3-1; possible D gene TRBD2, 5 bases. The V gene's germline CDR1 is LGHDT and CDR2 YNNKEL (reference sequence). The CDR3 contains 15 residues. Deletions cut 4 bases from V and 2 bases from J, with 11 bases between. DNA of the CDR3: TGTGCCAGCAGCCCGGGGAATATAAACACCGGGGAGCTGTTTTTT. Translating gives CASSPGNINTGELFF. Supplemented by reference TRBV3-1 and TRBJ2-2, the full variable domain reads DTAVSQTPKYLVTQMGNDKSIKCEQNLGHDTMYWYKQDSKKFLKIMFSYNNKELIINETVPNRFSPKSPDKAHLNLHINSLELGDSAVYFCASSPGNINTGELFFGEGSRLTVL.

Only a few counts were recorded for this clonotype. J is TRBJ2-3 and V is TRBV21-1. TRBV21-1 is an annotated pseudogene. The CDR3 runs 17 residues. The CDR3 reads CASSKGGALESTDTQYF. The CDR3 bases are TGTGCCAGCAGCAAAGGAGGAGCACTGGAAAGCACAGATACGCAGTATTTT.

This clonotype was counted only a few times. The chain's CDR3 is CSAVRASYGYTF. The DNA of the CDR3 is TGCAGTGCTGTCAGGGCCTCCTATGGCTACACCTTC. The chain links TRBV20-1 to TRBJ1-2; TRBD1 might be the D (5 bases). Germline V gives CDR1 DFQATT, CDR2 SNEGSKA (reference sequence). The CDR3 contains 12 residues. Trimming stripped 5 bases from V and 4 bases from J, with 11 bases between.

The rearrangement links TRBV20-1 to TRBJ1-1, with D unclear. CDR3 length: 12 residues. The germline CDR1 and CDR2 sequences are DFQATT and SNEGSKA (reference sequence). Trimming removed 5 bases from V and 0 bases from J, with 7 bases in between. The CDR3 is CSAFTVNTEAFF. The DNA of the CDR3 is TGCAGTGCTTTTACAGTGAACACTGAAGCTTTCTTT.

The sample holds many counts of this clonotype. This rearrangement joins TRBV27 to TRBJ1-6; D is uncertain. CDR3 length: 14 residues. CDR1 and CDR2 from the germline V gene are MNHEY and SMNVEV (reference sequence). The V and J ends lost 3 bases and 5 bases respectively, with 8 bases between them. In DNA form, the CDR3 reads TGTGCCAGCAGTTTTGGCGGAAATAATTCACCCCTCCACTTT. Translating it yields CASSFGGNNSPLHF.

The rearrangement joins TRBV12-3 or TRBV12-4 to TRBJ2-7; D is unresolved. This CDR3 spans 13 amino acids. Trimming left V 3 bases short and J 0 bases short, with 6 bases between. CDR3 DNA sequence: TGTGCCAGCAGTTTTGTTCCCTCCTACGAGCAGTACTTC. Protein sequence: CASSFVPSYEQYF.

Only a few counts were recorded for this clonotype. The J gene is TRBJ2-2, the V gene TRBV4-3; D is perhaps TRBD2 (7 bases). CDR3 length: 15 residues. The V end lost 4 bases, the J end lost 7 bases, and 16 bases lay between the germline ends. CDR1 and CDR2 (germline): LGHNA, YSLEER. The CDR3 sequence: CASSRRGGGHGELFF. The CDR3 coding sequence is TGCGCCAGCAGCCGACGTGGCGGGGGCCACGGGGAGCTGTTTTTT.

The table lists this clonotype with a few counts. The chain is built from TRBV29-1 and TRBJ2-6; D gene uncertain. Trimming removed 6 bases from V and 0 bases from J, with 9 bases in between. CDR1 SQVTM and CDR2 ANQGSEA come from the germline V gene. The CDR3 is 14 residues long. The CDR3 sequence: CSVRSGSGANVLTF. CDR3 nucleotide sequence: TGCAGCGTCCGGTCCGGCTCTGGGGCCAACGTCCTGACTTTC.

This sequence joins TRBV18 and TRBJ1-5; weak D call: TRBD1 (5 bases). The V gene lost 3 bases and the J gene lost 1 base, with 7 bases spanning the gap. Germline assignment: CDR1 KGHSH and CDR2 LQKENI. The CDR3 runs 14 residues. CDR3 bases: TGTGCCAGCTCACCTCCAGGGAGCAATCAGCCCCAGCATTTT. It translates to CASSPPGSNQPQHF. Together with reference TRBV18 and TRBJ1-5, the CDR3 gives the full variable domain: NAGVMQNPRHLVRRRGQEARLRCSPMKGHSHVYWYRQLPEEGLKFMVYLQKENIIDESGMPKERFSAEFPKEGPSILRIQQVVRGDSAAYFCASSPPGSNQPQHFGDGTRLSIL.

This clonotype was detected only a few times. The DNA is left out, because the CDR3 cannot be placed on it with certainty; the CDR3 is given as TCRdb lists it. This chain links TRBV5-1 with TRBJ2-6; no check of the table's D call, TRBD1, against the DNA was made. With termini counted, the CDR3 has 18 amino acids. Germline V CDR1 and CDR2: SGHRS, YFSETQ. This CDR3 is CASSFLWDTSSGANVLTF.

This clonotype has just a few counts. V gene TRBV6-2 or TRBV6-3 combines with J gene TRBJ2-7; 13 positions agree with TRBD2. The CDR3 loop spans 13 amino acids. CDR1 and CDR2 from the germline V gene are MNHEY and SVGEGT. V shed 6 bases and J 5 bases; nucleotides not matched to a gene: 1. CDR3 protein: CASSGTSGNEQYF. The CDR3 DNA follows: TGTGCCAGCAGCGGGACTAGCGGGAACGAGCAGTACTTC.

The sample holds one count of this clonotype. V is TRBV29-1 and J is TRBJ1-1; no clear D. CDR3 size: 12 residues. Germline V gene sequence: CDR1 SQVTM, CDR2 ANQGSEA. The germline V and J ends were trimmed by 4 bases and 4 bases, with 10 bases remaining between them. In nucleotides, the CDR3 is TGCAGCGTTGGACAAATTGGCACTGAAGCTTTCTTT. Translation gives CSVGQIGTEAFF.

This clonotype was detected only once. The V and J genes are TRBV5-1 and TRBJ2-5, with D tentatively TRBD2 (6 bases). This CDR3 is 17 amino acids long. V lost 2 bases and J lost 6, with 23 bases in between. Looked up from germline, CDR1 is SGHRS and CDR2 is YFSETQ. CDR3 coding DNA: TGCGCCAGCAGCTTCCGAGTCCCGGGACTGTTAACGAAGACCCAGTACTTC. Amino acid sequence: CASSFRVPGLLTKTQYF.

The sample holds a few counts of this clonotype. The gene calls are TRBV28 and TRBJ1-2; 11 bases align to TRBD1. The CDR3 loop spans 17 amino acids. With V trimmed by 4 bases and J by 1 base, 8 bases remained unmatched. Germline CDR1 is MDHEN and CDR2 is SYDVKM. CDR3 nucleotides: TGTGCCAGCAGTTCCGGACAGGGGGCAGATATTAACTATGGCTACACCTTC. Translated, it gives CASSSGQGADINYGYTF.

This clonotype was seen a handful of times. This chain joins TRBV29-1 and TRBJ1-1, with D unresolved. The CDR3 is 15 amino acids. V lost 4 bases, J lost 5 bases, and 20 bases lay in between. Germline CDR1 reads SQVTM; CDR2 reads ANQGSEA. CDR3 sequence (DNA): TGCAGCGTTGTAGAGGGCCCTACTATGAGAACTGAAGCTTTCTTT. Translating it yields CSVVEGPTMRTEAFF.

The sample holds a few counts of this clonotype. V usage is TRBV15 and J usage is TRBJ1-3; maybe TRBD1 (6 bases). V lost 5 bases to trimming and J lost 0 bases, with 14 bases between them. The V gene's germline CDR1 is LNHNV and CDR2 YYDKDF (reference sequence). The CDR3 is made up of 16 amino acids. The CDR3 loop is CATSSGALHSGNTIYF. The CDR3 coding sequence is TGTGCCACCAGCTCAGGGGCCCTGCACTCTGGAAACACCATATATTTT.

This clonotype was detected a few times. J is TRBJ1-6 and V is TRBV3-1, with 9 bases lining up with TRBD1. The length of the CDR3 is 14 residues. From germline, CDR1 is LGHDT and CDR2 YNNKEL (reference sequence). J gave up 7 bases and V 3 bases, and 1 base lay outside the gene matches. CDR3: CASSQTGGNSPLHF. The CDR3 bases are TGTGCCAGCAGCCAGACAGGGGGAAATTCACCCCTCCACTTT.

The gene calls are TRBV7-2 and TRBJ2-3; D uncertain. Trimming took 3 bases from V and 4 from J, leaving 5 bases between them. This CDR3 is 12 amino acids long. The germline V gene encodes CDR1 SGHTA and CDR2 FQGNSA. The DNA for the CDR3 is TGTGCCAGCAGCTTCATAGCAGATACGCAGTATTTT. As protein: CASSFIADTQYF.

The chain couples TRBV5-1 to TRBJ2-1; 9 bases match TRBD2. The germline CDR1 and CDR2 sequences are SGHRS and YFSETQ. V was pared by 4 bases and J by 0 bases, with 5 bases of the junction left unmatched. This CDR3 comprises 16 residues. CDR3 amino acids: CASSVTSGSSYNEQFF. DNA of the CDR3: TGCGCCAGCAGCGTGACTAGCGGAAGCTCCTACAATGAGCAGTTCTTC.

This clonotype was observed a handful of times. CDR3 residues: CASSHRGGGRYLLPGGELFF. DNA of the CDR3: TGTGCCAGCAGCCACCGGGGCGGCGGGAGATACCTCCTGCCAGGCGGGGAGCTGTTTTTT. The J gene is TRBJ2-2, the V gene TRBV11-2; 7 bases fit TRBD2. Germline V lookup: CDR1 SGHAT, CDR2 FQNNGV. This CDR3 is 20 amino acids long. Losses at the gene ends were 5 bases for V and 7 bases for J; bases not matched to a gene: 25.

The chain has TRBV5-6 and TRBJ1-5; D is ambiguous. CDR1 SGHDT and CDR2 YYEEEE come from the germline V gene. The CDR3 contains 14 residues. V dropped 3 bases and J dropped 2 bases, with 9 bases sitting between them. The DNA for the CDR3 is TGTGCCAGCAGCTCACTAGACCGCAATCAGCCCCAGCATTTT. This encodes CASSSLDRNQPQHF.

This clonotype was recorded a few times. The rearrangement links TRBV7-6 to TRBJ2-7; 9 bases match TRBD2. The J segment lost 4 bases and the V segment lost 5 bases, leaving 6 bases of the junction unmatched. Germline CDR1 is SGHVS and CDR2 is FNYEAQ. The CDR3 consists of 14 residues. The DNA for the CDR3 is TGTGCCAGCAGCCCTTCTAGCGGGATATACGAGCAGTACTTC. Amino acids: CASSPSSGIYEQYF.